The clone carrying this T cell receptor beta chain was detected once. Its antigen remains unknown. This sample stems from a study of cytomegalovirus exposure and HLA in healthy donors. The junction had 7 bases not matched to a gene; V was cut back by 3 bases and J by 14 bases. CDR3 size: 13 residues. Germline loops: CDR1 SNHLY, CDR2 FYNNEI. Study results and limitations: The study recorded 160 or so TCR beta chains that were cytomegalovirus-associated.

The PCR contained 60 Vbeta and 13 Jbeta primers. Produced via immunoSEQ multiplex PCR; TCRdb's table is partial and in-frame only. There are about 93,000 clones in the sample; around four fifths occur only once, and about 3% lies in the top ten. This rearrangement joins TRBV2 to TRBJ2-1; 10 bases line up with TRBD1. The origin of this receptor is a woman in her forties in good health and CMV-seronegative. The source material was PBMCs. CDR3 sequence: CASSERQGAGEFF. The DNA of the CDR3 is TGTGCCAGCAGTGAGAGACAGGGGGCGGGAGAGTTCTTC.